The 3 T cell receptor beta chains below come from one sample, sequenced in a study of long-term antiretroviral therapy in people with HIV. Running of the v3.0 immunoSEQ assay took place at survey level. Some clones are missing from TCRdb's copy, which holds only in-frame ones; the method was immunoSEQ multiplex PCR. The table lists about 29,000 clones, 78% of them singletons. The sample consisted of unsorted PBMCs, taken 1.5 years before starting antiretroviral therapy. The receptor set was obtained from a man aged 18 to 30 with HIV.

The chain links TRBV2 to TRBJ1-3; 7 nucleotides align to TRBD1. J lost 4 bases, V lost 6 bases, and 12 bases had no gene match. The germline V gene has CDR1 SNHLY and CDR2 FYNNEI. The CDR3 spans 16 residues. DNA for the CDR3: TGTGCCAGCAGCCGGTACAGGGGAGAACCCGGAAACACCATATATTTT. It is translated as CASSRYRGEPGNTIYF.

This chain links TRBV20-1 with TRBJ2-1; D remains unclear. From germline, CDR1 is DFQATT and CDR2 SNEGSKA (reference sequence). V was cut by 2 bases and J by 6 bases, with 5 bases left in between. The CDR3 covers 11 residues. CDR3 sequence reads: CSARFGNEQFF. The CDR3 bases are TGCAGTGCTAGATTTGGCAATGAGCAGTTCTTC.

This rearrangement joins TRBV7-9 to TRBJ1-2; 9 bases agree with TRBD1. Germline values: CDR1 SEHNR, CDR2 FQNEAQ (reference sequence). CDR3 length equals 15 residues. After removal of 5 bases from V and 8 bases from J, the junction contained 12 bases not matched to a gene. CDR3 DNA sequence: TGTGCCAGCAGCACCATCCGGGACAGGGCCCGAGGCTACACCTTC. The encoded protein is CASSTIRDRARGYTF. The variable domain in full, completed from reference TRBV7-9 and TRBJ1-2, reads DTGVSQNPRHKITKRGQNVTFRCDPISEHNRLYWYRQTLGQGPEFLTYFQNEAQLEKSRLLSDRFSAERPKGSFSTLEIQRTEQGDSAMYLCASSTIRDRARGYTFGSGTRLTVV.